This T cell receptor beta chain stems from a study of blood T cell repertoires in COVID-19. Study information: There were acute and convalescent COVID-19 samples, and they came from the United States, Italy and Spain. From T cells, B-cell-depleted T cells, or PBMCs came the material, which was cDNA or gDNA.

In the original analysis: Amplification with reference gene primers provided the estimates of nucleated cell counts. Using immunoSEQ multiplex PCR, the repertoire was profiled, and TCRdb retains in-frame clones only, with some absent. V and J calls plus clone size are reproduced from that table; the DNA served to infer D and trimming. The table lists 40,000 to 55,000 clones, approximately 88% of them singletons, with over 2% in the top ten. Between the trimmed V and J ends, which lost 6 bases and 0 bases, there was a span of 14 bases. The germline V gene encodes CDR1 MNHNY and CDR2 SVGAGI (reference sequence). This CDR3 region has 16 residues.

This chain joins TRBV6-6 and TRBJ2-2, with D perhaps matching TRBD1 (6 bases). The clonotype comes from a human donor in a cohort sampled during active COVID-19. Sequencing was carried out using peripheral blood. Here the CDR3 DNA reads TGTGCCAGCAGATCCCGGGACAAGCCGAACACCGGGGAGCTGTTTTTT. Its translation: CASRSRDKPNTGELFF.